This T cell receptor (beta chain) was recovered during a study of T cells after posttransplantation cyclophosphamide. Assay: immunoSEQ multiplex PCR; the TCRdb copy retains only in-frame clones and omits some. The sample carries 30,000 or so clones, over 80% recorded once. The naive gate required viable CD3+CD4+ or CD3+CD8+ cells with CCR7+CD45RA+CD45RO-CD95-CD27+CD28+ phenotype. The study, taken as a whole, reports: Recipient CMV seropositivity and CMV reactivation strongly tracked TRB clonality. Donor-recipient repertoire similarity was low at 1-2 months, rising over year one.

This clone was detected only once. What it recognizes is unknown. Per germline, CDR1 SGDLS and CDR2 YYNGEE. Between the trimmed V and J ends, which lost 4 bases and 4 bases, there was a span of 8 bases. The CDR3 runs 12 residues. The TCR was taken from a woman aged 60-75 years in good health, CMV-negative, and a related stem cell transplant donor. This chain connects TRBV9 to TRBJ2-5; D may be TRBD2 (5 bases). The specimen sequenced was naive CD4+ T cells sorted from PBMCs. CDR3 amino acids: CASSPGGETQYF. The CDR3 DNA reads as TGTGCCAGCAGCCCCGGAGGAGAGACCCAGTACTTC.